This T cell receptor (beta chain) emerged from a study of beta chain features in type 1 diabetes. The entirety of the isolated RNA underwent reverse transcription, so expressed TCRB transcripts were sequenced. Sequenced by immunoSEQ multiplex PCR; TCRdb stores in-frame clones only, minus some. In the table there are around 170,000 clones, less than 9.5% of which are singletons. Unmatched junction bases numbered 9, after V lost 5 bases and J lost 9 bases. The CDR3 loop spans 14 amino acids. This clone was detected only a few times. The source of this sequence is a woman between 18 and 29 years old in good health. The V gene is TRBV23-1, the J gene TRBJ1-5, with TRBD1 matching 8 bases. TRBV23-1 qualifies as an ORF whose function is uncertain. Source material: central memory CD4+ T cells from blood. The CDR3 DNA follows: TGCGCCAGCAGTGGGGACAGGTTTGAAGGGCCCCAGCATTTT. Its translation is CASSGDRFEGPQHF.